The 9 T cell receptor beta chains listed next were all sequenced from one sample in a study of shared clonotypes between healthy human individuals. Sequencing used immunoSEQ multiplex PCR; TCRdb keeps in-frame clones, though not all of them. Altogether around 700,000 clones are present, about 78% being singletons, with the ten largest covering 1.8%. Sequencing was done on a sample of memory CD4+ T cells sorted from blood. Noted subset: CD45RA-negative fraction. These receptors all stem from a woman younger than 45 in good health.

This chain joins TRBV19 and TRBJ2-7; the match to TRBD1 covers 9 bases. With 10 bases clipped from V and 0 bases from J, the junction kept 4 bases outside the gene matches. This CDR3 spans 13 amino acids. CDR1 is LNHDA and CDR2 is SQIVND in the germline V gene (reference sequence). CDR3 loop: CATGDRDSYEQYF. In DNA, the CDR3 is TGTGCCACTGGGGACAGGGACTCCTACGAGCAGTACTTC.

In its sample, this clone was seen once. The V and J genes are TRBV28 and TRBJ1-5; D gene ambiguous. Germline V gene sequence: CDR1 MDHEN, CDR2 SYDVKM. V lost 6 bases, J lost 2 bases, and 11 bases lay in between. The CDR3 loop spans 14 amino acids. CDR3 protein: CASRHRVGNQPQHF. The CDR3 coding sequence is TGTGCCAGCAGGCACAGAGTGGGCAATCAGCCCCAGCATTTT.

The V call is TRBV29-1, the J call TRBJ2-1; 11 bases are a match to TRBD2. The CDR3 contains 19 residues. Germline V lookup: CDR1 SQVTM, CDR2 ANQGSEA. The V segment lost 3 bases and the J segment 4 bases; nucleotides outside the gene matches: 17. CDR3 in DNA: TGCAGCGTTGATGTTATGAGTTCAGGGGGACTAGCGGTTTACAATGAGCAGTTCTTC. It is translated as CSVDVMSSGGLAVYNEQFF.

This clone was seen only a few times. This sequence joins TRBV2 and TRBJ2-2; D uncertain. Looked up from germline, CDR1 is SNHLY and CDR2 is FYNNEI. The CDR3 consists of 13 residues. Trimming shortened V by 1 base and J by 7 bases, and 7 bases separated the two germline ends. CDR3 in amino acids: CASSEEADGELFF. The CDR3 nucleotides are TGTGCCAGCAGTGAAGAGGCAGACGGGGAGCTGTTTTTT. Full variable domain (missing parts from reference TRBV2 and TRBJ2-2): EPEVTQTPSHQVTQMGQEVILRCVPISNHLYFYWYRQILGQKVEFLVSFYNNEISEKSEIFDDQFSVERPDGSNFTLKIRSTKLEDSAMYFCASSEEADGELFFGEGSRLTVL.

The chain combines TRBV27 with TRBJ1-2; TRBD1 aligns across 8 bases. CDR1 and CDR2 (germline): MNHEY, SMNVEV (reference sequence). Germline trimming cut 5 bases from V and 3 bases from J; bases unmatched to any gene: 5. The CDR3 runs 14 residues. CDR3 residues: CASSHSGGDYGYTF. Written as DNA, the CDR3 is TGTGCCAGCAGTCACTCAGGGGGCGACTATGGCTACACCTTC.

The rearrangement links TRBV19 to TRBJ2-3, with 10 bases fitting TRBD1. CDR1 and CDR2 (germline): LNHDA, SQIVND (reference sequence). The CDR3 runs 16 residues. The junction had 7 bases not matched to a gene; V was cut back by 6 bases and J by 1 base. In DNA form, the CDR3 reads TGTGCCAGTAGCCCTAGGGGACAGGGGCGCACAGATACGCAGTATTTT. Its translation: CASSPRGQGRTDTQYF.

This chain joins TRBV15 and TRBJ2-7; 10 bases line up with TRBD2. Trimming took 5 bases from V and 4 from J; bases not matched to a gene: 23. This CDR3 is 20 amino acids long. Germline V gene data show CDR1 as LNHNV and CDR2 as YYDKDF (reference sequence). The CDR3: CATSGRPSSGGFPSLYEQYF. The CDR3 coding sequence is TGTGCCACCAGCGGCAGACCGTCTAGCGGGGGATTCCCTTCTTTGTACGAGCAGTACTTC.

The V call is TRBV7-9, the J call TRBJ2-7, with D hard to call. V gave up 5 bases and J gave up 7 bases, with 12 bases separating them. In germline, CDR1 is SEHNR, CDR2 FQNEAQ (reference sequence). The length of the CDR3 is 12 residues. CDR3 protein: CASSLLRGEQYF. The CDR3 DNA follows: TGTGCCAGCAGCCTCTTACGTGGGGAGCAGTACTTC.

This clone was seen a single time. This specimen includes other DNA sequences encoding the same CDR3. V usage is TRBV5-4 and J usage is TRBJ2-5, with unresolved D. Per the germline V gene, CDR1 is SGHNT and CDR2 is YYREEE (reference sequence). The CDR3 covers 13 residues. Trimming left V 0 bases short and J 3 bases short, with 6 bases between. Here the CDR3 reads CASSLESEETQYF. The CDR3 bases are TGTGCCAGCAGCTTGGAGTCAGAAGAGACCCAGTACTTC.